Following are 31 T cell receptor beta chains from one sample sequenced in a study of patients and donors after allogeneic stem cell transplantation. Using its own MiXCR run on the RT-PCR reads, TCRdb lists one record per CDR3 protein. The sample contains fewer than 30,000 distinct CDR3 sequences, roughly two fifths of which appear only once. Sequenced material: blood, either unsorted or a sorted T cell fraction (not recorded which). The receptors were gathered from a human donor who was either an allogeneic HSCT recipient or a stem cell or donor lymphocyte infusion donor (not recorded which). It is not recorded whose cells these are; they may come from a transplant donor.

The rearrangement links TRBV14 to TRBJ1-6; TRBD1 might be the D (5 bases). V was clipped by 1 base and J by 7 bases, with 11 bases between them. The CDR3 sequence is 15 residues long. Looked up from germline, CDR1 is SGHDN and CDR2 is FVKESK. The CDR3 reads CASSQGGRPNSPLHF. In DNA, the CDR3 is TGTGCCAGCAGCCAAGGGGGCAGACCCAATTCACCCCTCCACTTT. Variable domain in full (rest from reference TRBV14 and TRBJ1-6): EAGVTQFPSHSVIEKGQTVTLRCDPISGHDNLYWYRRVMGKEIKFLLHFVKESKQDESGMPNNRFLAERTGGTYSTLKVQPAELEDSGVYFCASSQGGRPNSPLHFGNGTRLTVT.

This clonotype appeared many times. The rearrangement links TRBV3-1 to TRBJ1-2, with unresolved D. This CDR3 spans 16 amino acids. Deletions cut 0 bases from V and 3 bases from J, with 14 bases between. CDR1 and CDR2 from the germline V gene are LGHDT and YNNKEL (reference sequence). In nucleotides, the CDR3 is TGTGCCAGCAGCCAAGATCTCTTTAGAGGGCACTATGGCTACACCTTC. It encodes CASSQDLFRGHYGYTF.

This chain links TRBV7-7 with TRBJ2-3; D is unresolved. CDR3 length equals 14 residues. Looked up from germline, CDR1 is SSHAT and CDR2 is FNYEAQ (reference sequence). Between the trimmed V and J ends, which lost 1 base and 0 bases, there was a span of 5 bases. Here the CDR3 reads CASSLDGSTDTQYF. Written as DNA, the CDR3 is TGTGCCAGCAGCTTAGACGGGAGCACAGATACGCAGTATTTT. The variable domain in full, completed from reference TRBV7-7 and TRBJ2-3, reads GAGVSQSPRYKVTKRGQDVTLRCDPISSHATLYWYQQALGQGPEFLTYFNYEAQPDKSGLPSDRFSAERPEGSISTLTIQRTEQRDSAMYRCASSLDGSTDTQYFGPGTRLTVL.

This clonotype has a handful of counts. The CDR3 coding sequence is TGTGCCAGCAGCGTAGGAGGGAGCAGTACTTACGAGCAGTACTTC. Its protein product is CASSVGGSSTYEQYF. The genes are TRBV9 and TRBJ2-7; tentative D call: TRBD2 (5 bases). V was pared by 0 bases and J by 4 bases, with 14 bases between. The CDR3 loop spans 15 amino acids. In germline, CDR1 is SGDLS, CDR2 YYNGEE.

This clonotype was detected only a few times. This sequence joins TRBV13 and TRBJ1-2; TRBD1 aligns across 7 bases. Germline assignment: CDR1 PRHDT and CDR2 FYEKMQ (reference sequence). The CDR3 has 13 amino acids. Germline trimming cut 5 bases from V and 2 bases from J; bases unmatched to any gene: 2. The CDR3 region is CASSPDRNYGYTF. CDR3 nucleotides: TGTGCCAGCAGCCCGGACAGGAACTATGGCTACACCTTC.

This clonotype was picked up many times. The J gene is TRBJ1-5, the V gene TRBV6-5, with 7 bases matching TRBD1. The CDR3 totals 15 residues. CDR1 MNHEY and CDR2 SVGAGI come from the germline V gene. After removal of 10 bases from V and 3 bases from J, the junction contained 12 bases not matched to a gene. The DNA of the CDR3 is TGTGCCACCGCGTTTGGTCAGGGGGTCAATCAGCCCCAGCATTTT. Its protein product is CATAFGQGVNQPQHF.

The V call is TRBV28, the J call TRBJ1-4; maybe TRBD1 (6 bases). This CDR3 contains 13 residues. In germline, CDR1 is MDHEN, CDR2 SYDVKM. V lost 6 bases and J 10 bases, leaving 15 bases between the germline ends. This CDR3 is CASRSGGGAKLFF. CDR3 in DNA: TGTGCCAGCAGATCCGGCGGGGGGGCAAAACTGTTTTTT.

CDR3 DNA sequence: TGTGCCAGCAGCGTCCCCCAGGGCATCACAGATACGCAGTATTTT. Protein product: CASSVPQGITDTQYF. J is TRBJ2-3 and V is TRBV7-8; D might be TRBD1 (5 bases). Trimming took 5 bases from V and 2 from J, leaving 14 bases between them. Germline CDR1 and CDR2: SGHVS and FQNEAQ. This CDR3 region has 15 residues.

This clonotype was counted only a few times. This rearrangement joins TRBV7-6 to TRBJ2-1; D gene unclear. Germline V gives CDR1 SGHVS, CDR2 FNYEAQ. V was pared by 6 bases and J by 4 bases, with 13 bases between. This CDR3 is built from 14 residues. The CDR3 DNA reads as TGTGCCAGCAGTAGGGATGGGATATACAATGAGCAGTTCTTC. This sequence encodes CASSRDGIYNEQFF.

The rearrangement joins TRBV28 to TRBJ1-6; TRBD1 matches 7 bases. The length of the CDR3 is 16 residues. Per the germline V gene, CDR1 is MDHEN and CDR2 is SYDVKM. The junction had 11 bases not matched to a gene; V was cut back by 3 bases and J by 9 bases. The CDR3 DNA reads TGTGCCAGCAGTTTTCAAGCCGGGACAGTTGGTTCACCCCTCCACTTT. It translates to CASSFQAGTVGSPLHF.

This clonotype has just a few counts. This chain connects TRBV19 to TRBJ2-2; no firm D call. The ends were cut back, 3 bases at V and 2 bases at J, with 10 bases in the middle. Germline V lookup: CDR1 LNHDA, CDR2 SQIVND (reference sequence). The CDR3 runs 15 residues. In DNA, the CDR3 is TGTGCCAGTAGTATCGCGGCAGTCAACACCGGGGAGCTGTTTTTT. Its translation: CASSIAAVNTGELFF.

The sample holds a few counts of this clonotype. CDR3 protein: CASSQSQGSTDTQYF. As DNA, the CDR3 is TGTGCCAGCAGTCAATCACAGGGGTCCACAGATACGCAGTATTTT. This chain connects TRBV12-3 or TRBV12-4 to TRBJ2-3, with TRBD1 identical over 7 bases. The CDR3 totals 15 residues. With 5 bases clipped from V and 2 bases from J, the junction kept 7 bases outside the gene matches.

The V gene is TRBV28, the J gene TRBJ1-1; TRBD1 matches at 8 bases. V lost 3 bases and J lost 1; bases outside the gene matches: 4. The CDR3 is 15 amino acids. Germline assignment: CDR1 MDHEN and CDR2 SYDVKM. The DNA for the CDR3 is TGTGCCAGCAGTTTCAGGGGGCGCGGGAACACTGAAGCTTTCTTT. It codes for CASSFRGRGNTEAFF.

This clonotype was seen a handful of times. This chain joins TRBV20-1 and TRBJ2-3, with 7 bases matching TRBD2. Germline V gene data show CDR1 as DFQATT and CDR2 as SNEGSKA (reference sequence). This CDR3 comprises 15 residues. The trim removed 3 bases at V and 5 bases at J, leaving 11 bases unmatched. The CDR3 protein is CSASPSGGREDTQYF. The CDR3 DNA follows: TGCAGTGCTAGTCCGTCGGGGGGAAGAGAAGATACGCAGTATTTT.

The chain couples TRBV2 to TRBJ1-2, with 8 bases matching TRBD1. J lost 4 bases, V lost 3 bases, and 4 bases had no gene match. This CDR3 is built from 14 residues. The germline CDR1 and CDR2 sequences are SNHLY and FYNNEI. CDR3 sequence reads: CASSDWDRPYGYTF. In nucleotides, the CDR3 is TGTGCCAGCAGTGATTGGGACAGGCCCTATGGCTACACCTTC.

The J gene is TRBJ1-5, the V gene TRBV5-6; 8 bases map to TRBD1. CDR1 and CDR2 (germline): SGHDT, YYEEEE. J was trimmed by 0 bases and V by 4 bases; bases with no gene match: 9. The CDR3 runs to 17 residues. The CDR3 nucleotides read TGTGCCAGCAGCAGACAGGGGACATTTTATAGCAATCAGCCCCAGCATTTT. This encodes CASSRQGTFYSNQPQHF.

This clonotype was seen only a few times. The V gene is TRBV29-1, the J gene TRBJ1-2, with 9 bases lining up with TRBD1. V gave up 6 bases and J gave up 5 bases; unmatched junction bases: 7. The CDR3 spans 13 residues. CDR1 and CDR2 (germline): SQVTM, ANQGSEA. Here the CDR3 DNA reads TGCAGCGTGGCCGGGACAGGGACATATGGCTACACCTTC. Encoded protein: CSVAGTGTYGYTF.

The rearrangement joins TRBV29-1 to TRBJ1-5; tentatively, D is TRBD1 (5 bases). V dropped 1 base and J dropped 7 bases, with 11 bases sitting between them. The CDR3 has 13 residues. CDR1 is SQVTM and CDR2 is ANQGSEA in the germline V gene. CDR3 in DNA: TGCAGCGTTGAAGTTTACCCAGGGCAGCCCCAGCATTTT. Encoded protein: CSVEVYPGQPQHF.

The gene calls are TRBV7-9 and TRBJ2-1; TRBD2 matches 12 bases. V shed 4 bases and J 7 bases; nucleotides not matched to a gene: 11. CDR3 length equals 17 residues. Germline V gene data show CDR1 as SEHNR and CDR2 as FQNEAQ (reference sequence). CDR3 region: CASSSSRGLAGMNEQFF. As DNA, the CDR3 is TGTGCCAGCAGCTCTTCAAGAGGACTAGCGGGAATGAATGAGCAGTTCTTC.

The V and J genes are TRBV12-3 or TRBV12-4 and TRBJ1-2, with D perhaps TRBD1 (5 bases). The CDR3 consists of 13 residues. V lost 6 bases, J lost 5 bases, and 13 bases lay in between. CDR3 residues: CASRPSGGYGYTF. The CDR3 nucleotides are TGTGCCAGCAGACCCTCGGGGGGATATGGCTACACCTTC.

CDR3 sequence reads: CASSPIANQPQHF. CDR3 nucleotides: TGTGCCAGCAGTCCAATTGCAAATCAGCCCCAGCATTTT. The gene calls are TRBV27 and TRBJ1-5; D is unresolved. V was pared by 5 bases and J by 4 bases, with 9 bases between. Per the germline V gene, CDR1 is MNHEY and CDR2 is SMNVEV (reference sequence). The CDR3 spans 13 residues.

This clonotype was observed a handful of times. V and J are TRBV11-2 and TRBJ2-2; TRBD1 matches at 9 bases. With 5 bases clipped from V and 3 bases from J, the junction kept 7 bases outside the gene matches. The CDR3 contains 16 residues. CDR1 and CDR2 from the germline V gene are SGHAT and FQNNGV. CDR3 nucleotides: TGTGCCAGCAGCCGACTGGACAGGGGTTACACCGGGGAGCTGTTTTTT. This codes for CASSRLDRGYTGELFF.

This clonotype was observed a few times. The chain joins TRBV5-8 to TRBJ1-5, with a weak D call TRBD1 (6 bases). The germline V gene encodes CDR1 SGHTS and CDR2 YDEGEE. The CDR3 runs 16 residues. Between the trimmed V and J ends, which lost 2 bases and 5 bases, there was a span of 17 bases. The CDR3 reads CASSFYRGANHQPQHF. In DNA form, the CDR3 reads TGTGCCAGCAGCTTTTATCGGGGGGCGAACCATCAGCCCCAGCATTTT.

This rearrangement joins TRBV11-2 to TRBJ1-2, with 7 bases matching TRBD1. Germline CDR1 is SGHAT and CDR2 is FQNNGV. V lost 4 bases and J lost 1; bases outside the gene matches: 18. This CDR3 has 19 residues. In DNA, the CDR3 is TGTGCCAGCAGCTCCGACATCAGACAGGGAGGGGATTTTAACTATGGCTACACCTTC. Amino acids: CASSSDIRQGGDFNYGYTF.

As to this clonotype: The germline gene is not matched at one end of the junction; a read error may be the cause. V gene TRBV7-7 combines with J gene TRBJ2-2, with 11 bases aligning to TRBD1. This CDR3 comprises 15 residues. CDR1 is SSHAT and CDR2 is FNYEAQ in the germline V gene (reference sequence). DNA for the CDR3: TGTGCTAGCAGCCCGGGACAGGGGGGCACCGGGGAGCTGTTTTTT. Translating it yields CASSPGQGGTGELFF.

The chain joins TRBV4-2 to TRBJ1-6; the D gene is possibly TRBD1 (5 bases). The length of the CDR3 is 15 residues. The V gene lost 1 base and the J gene lost 8 bases, with 12 bases spanning the gap. Germline V gene lookup returns CDR1 LGHNA and CDR2 YNFKEQ. CDR3 sequence: CASSQAGALDSPLHF. DNA of the CDR3: TGTGCCAGCAGCCAAGCCGGGGCCTTAGATTCACCCCTCCACTTT.

This clonotype came up a few times. One junction end does not reproduce the germline sequence, and a read error may be involved. The chain couples TRBV5-1 to TRBJ2-2; no clear D. There are 14 residues in the CDR3. Germline CDR1 and CDR2: SGHRS and YFSETQ. The DNA for the CDR3 is TGCGCCAGCAGCCCAGGCCCGAATACCGGGGAGCTGTTTTTT. Translation: CASSPGPNTGELFF.

The chain has TRBV11-1 and TRBJ2-1; TRBD2 might be the D (5 bases). The CDR3 length is 15 residues. The V gene's germline CDR1 is SGHAT and CDR2 FQDESV (reference sequence). Trimming shortened V by 1 base and J by 5 bases, and 12 bases separated the two germline ends. The CDR3 here is CASSLGLAANNEQFF. CDR3 in DNA: TGTGCCAGCAGCTTAGGGCTAGCTGCTAACAATGAGCAGTTCTTC.

A few counts support this clonotype. The V gene is TRBV5-1, the J gene TRBJ1-4, with 10 bases aligning to TRBD1. The V gene end was trimmed by 6 bases and the J gene end by 7 bases; junction bases not matched to a gene: 9. This CDR3 has 15 amino acids. In germline, CDR1 is SGHRS, CDR2 YFSETQ. The CDR3 is CASKRQGAGSEKLFF. The CDR3, as DNA: TGCGCCAGCAAAAGACAGGGGGCAGGAAGTGAAAAACTGTTTTTT.

CDR3 nucleotides: TGCGCCAGCAGGCAGAGGGGCGGCGGGCCCGGGGAGCTGTTTTTT. It is translated as CASRQRGGGPGELFF. The chain uses TRBV5-1 and TRBJ2-2; D assignment may be TRBD1 or TRBD2 (5 bases each). The CDR3 extends over 15 amino acids. CDR1 and CDR2 from the germline V gene are SGHRS and YFSETQ. V was trimmed by 5 bases and J by 6 bases, leaving 17 bases between them.

This clonotype showed up just once. The chain uses TRBV28 and TRBJ2-1, with D tentatively TRBD1 or TRBD2 (7 bases each). V lost 6 bases and J 14 bases, leaving 17 bases between the germline ends. This CDR3 is 12 amino acids long. Germline CDR1 MDHEN, CDR2 SYDVKM. Here the CDR3 reads CASSKSQGGKFF. DNA for the CDR3: TGTGCCAGCAGCAAGTCTCAGGGGGGGAAGTTCTTC.